These 16 T cell receptor beta chains came from one sample sequenced in a study of siplizumab effects on memory and regulatory T cells. TCRdb's table, derived via immunoSEQ multiplex PCR, lists solely in-frame clones and lacks some. The sample holds some 100,000 clones; roughly 92% are singletons and the top ten take about 0.6%. The sample consisted of Tregs sorted from blood. These receptors all stem from a human donor in good health.

This chain joins TRBV28 and TRBJ2-3; D may be TRBD2 (6 bases). The CDR3 spans 15 residues. Germline CDR1 reads MDHEN; CDR2 reads SYDVKM. Deletions cut 0 bases from V and 9 bases from J, with 16 bases between. The CDR3 is CASSLWIGGVRTQYF. DNA of the CDR3: TGTGCCAGCAGTTTATGGATCGGGGGAGTGCGGACGCAGTATTTT.

V usage is TRBV27 and J usage is TRBJ2-7; a weak D match, TRBD2 (7 bases). The V gene's germline CDR1 is MNHEY and CDR2 SMNVEV (reference sequence). The CDR3 extends over 16 amino acids. Trimming pared 1 base from V and 5 bases from J, leaving 18 bases between. This CDR3 reads CASSLFAGAGRHEQYF. CDR3 coding DNA: TGTGCCAGCAGTTTATTCGCGGGGGCGGGTCGCCACGAGCAGTACTTC.

V and J are TRBV5-5 and TRBJ1-3; 7 nucleotides match TRBD1. The CDR3 is 14 amino acids. Germline V gene data show CDR1 as SGHKS and CDR2 as YYEKEE (reference sequence). Losses at the gene ends were 5 bases for V and 0 bases for J; bases not matched to a gene: 2. For the CDR3, the DNA is TGTGCCAGCAGGCCAGGGGGCTCTGGAAACACCATATATTTT. Translated: CASRPGGSGNTIYF.

The rearrangement links TRBV4-1 to TRBJ2-7; D not certain. Germline V gene sequence: CDR1 MGHRA, CDR2 YSYEKL. The V and J ends lost 4 bases and 3 bases respectively, with 13 bases between them. CDR3 length equals 14 residues. The CDR3 here is CASSLYPDDYEQYF. The CDR3, as DNA: TGCGCCAGCAGCCTCTACCCTGACGACTACGAGCAGTACTTC.

This clone was counted once. The J gene is TRBJ1-2, the V gene TRBV7-8, with D unclear. The CDR3 has 14 residues. Trimming cost V 2 bases and J 7 bases, with 14 bases left between them. The germline gives CDR1 SGHVS, CDR2 FQNEAQ. This CDR3 is CASSLLMVSGGYTF. In nucleotides, the CDR3 is TGTGCCAGCAGCTTACTCATGGTCAGCGGTGGCTACACCTTC.

The chain employs TRBV5-8 and TRBJ2-1; D tentatively fits TRBD1 or TRBD2 (5 bases each). Germline V CDR1 and CDR2: SGHTS, YDEGEE. Trimming took 3 bases from V and 14 from J, leaving 18 bases between them. This CDR3 is built from 13 residues. In nucleotides, the CDR3 is TGTGCCAGCAGCTATTCAGGGACGGTTAGAAAGTTCTTC. Its translation is CASSYSGTVRKFF.

The chain employs TRBV19 and TRBJ2-1; 12 bases fit TRBD2. The CDR3 sequence is 16 residues long. After removal of 7 bases from V and 9 bases from J, the junction contained 13 bases not matched to a gene. Germline loops: CDR1 LNHDA, CDR2 SQIVND (reference sequence). The CDR3 nucleotides are TGTGCCAGTAAACGTCTAGGGGGACTAGCGGGCCGTGAGCAGTTCTTC. As protein: CASKRLGGLAGREQFF.

The chain joins TRBV6-1 to TRBJ2-5; the D is unclear. The length of the CDR3 is 14 residues. Trimming left V 4 bases short and J 1 base short, with 10 bases between. CDR1 is MNHNS, CDR2 SASEGT, per germline. CDR3 DNA sequence: TGTGCCAGCAGTGTGGGCAGCTTCCAAGAGACCCAGTACTTC. The encoded protein is CASSVGSFQETQYF.

This sequence joins TRBV11-2 and TRBJ2-7; D is undetermined. This CDR3 is built from 14 residues. CDR1 is SGHAT and CDR2 is FQNNGV in the germline V gene. V shed 5 bases and J shed 0 bases, with 11 bases lying between them. The CDR3 DNA sequence: TGTGCCAGCAGCACAAGGCGGAGCTCCTACGAGCAGTACTTC. It yields the protein CASSTRRSSYEQYF.

The chain joins TRBV27 to TRBJ2-3, with 7 bases matching TRBD2. V lost 6 bases, J lost 14 bases, and 11 bases stayed unmatched. The CDR3 runs to 12 residues. Germline values: CDR1 MNHEY, CDR2 SMNVEV (reference sequence). The chain's CDR3 is CASRLGLEGLYF. The CDR3, as DNA: TGTGCCAGCAGGCTCGGACTAGAGGGGCTGTATTTT.

The chain couples TRBV7-2 to TRBJ1-5; D might be TRBD1 (6 bases). The ends were cut back, 1 base at V and 7 bases at J, with 11 bases in the middle. Germline V gene data show CDR1 as SGHTA and CDR2 as FQGNSA. The CDR3 runs 14 residues. The DNA of the CDR3 is TGTGCCAGCAGCTTAGTCAGGGGTGGACAGCCCCAGCATTTT. It encodes CASSLVRGGQPQHF.

V is TRBV11-2 and J is TRBJ2-7; TRBD1 aligns across 8 bases. The CDR3 has 15 residues. Looked up from germline, CDR1 is SGHAT and CDR2 is FQNNGV. V was clipped by 1 base and J by 3 bases; unmatched bases: 5. DNA for the CDR3: TGTGCCAGCAGCTTAGGGACAGGGTCCCTCTACGAGCAGTACTTC. It encodes CASSLGTGSLYEQYF.

The J gene is TRBJ2-3, the V gene TRBV19; D not resolved. The CDR3 sequence is 17 residues long. Germline V lookup: CDR1 LNHDA, CDR2 SQIVND (reference sequence). Deletions cut 5 bases from V and 3 bases from J, with 21 bases between. The CDR3 loop is CASSPHRLDGLTDTQYF. Written as DNA, the CDR3 is TGTGCCAGTAGTCCCCACAGATTAGACGGGCTTACAGATACGCAGTATTTT.

This clone was counted only a few times. V gene TRBV27 combines with J gene TRBJ1-2, with TRBD1 identical over 9 bases. The trim removed 7 bases at V and 6 bases at J, leaving 12 bases unmatched. The CDR3 has 15 residues. Germline V gene data show CDR1 as MNHEY and CDR2 as SMNVEV (reference sequence). This CDR3 reads CASTVQPDRGDGYTF. In DNA form, the CDR3 reads TGTGCCAGCACCGTACAACCCGACAGGGGGGATGGCTACACCTTC.

The V call is TRBV18, the J call TRBJ1-1; no clear D gene. The CDR3 extends over 13 amino acids. CDR1 is KGHSH and CDR2 is LQKENI in the germline V gene. The V end was cut by 8 bases, the J end by 8 bases, with 18 bases between. CDR3 protein: CASADGAKTEAFF. The CDR3 nucleotides are TGTGCCAGCGCGGACGGAGCCAAGACCGAAGCTTTCTTT.

The genes are TRBV14 and TRBJ2-7; 11 positions match TRBD2. Germline-derived CDR1 and CDR2 are SGHDN and FVKESK. Trimming cost V 4 bases and J 0 bases; bases outside gene matches: 2. The CDR3 covers 15 residues. For the CDR3, the DNA is TGTGCCAGCAGCCCAACTAGCGGGAGCTCCTACGAGCAGTACTTC. Translating it yields CASSPTSGSSYEQYF.